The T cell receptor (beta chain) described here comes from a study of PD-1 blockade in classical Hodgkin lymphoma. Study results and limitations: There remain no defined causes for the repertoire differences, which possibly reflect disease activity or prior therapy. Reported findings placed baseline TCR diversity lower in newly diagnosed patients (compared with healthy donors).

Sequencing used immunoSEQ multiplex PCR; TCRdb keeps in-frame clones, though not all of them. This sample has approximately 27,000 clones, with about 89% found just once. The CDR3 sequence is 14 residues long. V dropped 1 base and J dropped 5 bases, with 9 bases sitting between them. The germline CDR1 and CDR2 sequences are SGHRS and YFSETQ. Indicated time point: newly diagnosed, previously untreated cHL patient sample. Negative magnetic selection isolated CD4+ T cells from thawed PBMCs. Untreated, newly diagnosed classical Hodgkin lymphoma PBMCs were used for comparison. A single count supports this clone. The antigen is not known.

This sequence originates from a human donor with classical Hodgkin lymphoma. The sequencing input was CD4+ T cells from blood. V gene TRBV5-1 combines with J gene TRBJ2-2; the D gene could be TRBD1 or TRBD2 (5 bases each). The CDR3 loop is CASSLTGATGELFF. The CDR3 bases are TGCGCCAGCAGCTTGACCGGGGCTACCGGGGAGCTGTTTTTT.